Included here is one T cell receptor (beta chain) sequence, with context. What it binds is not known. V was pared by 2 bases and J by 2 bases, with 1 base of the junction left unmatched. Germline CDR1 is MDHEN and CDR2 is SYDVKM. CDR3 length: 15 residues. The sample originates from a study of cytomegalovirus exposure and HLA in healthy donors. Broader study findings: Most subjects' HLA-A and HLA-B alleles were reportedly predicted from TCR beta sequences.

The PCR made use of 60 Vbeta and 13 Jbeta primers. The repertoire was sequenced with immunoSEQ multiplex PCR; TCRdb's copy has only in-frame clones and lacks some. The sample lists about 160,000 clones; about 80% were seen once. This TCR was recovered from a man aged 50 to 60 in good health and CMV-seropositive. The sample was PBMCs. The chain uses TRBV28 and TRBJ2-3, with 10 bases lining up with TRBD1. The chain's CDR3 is CASSLGTGATDTQYF. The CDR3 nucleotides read TGTGCCAGCAGTTTAGGGACAGGGGCCACAGATACGCAGTATTTT.